This T cell receptor (beta chain) emerged from a study of cytomegalovirus exposure and HLA in healthy donors. Study-wide points: Relative to equally common others, HLA-associated TCR beta chains showed greater clonal expansion in a later analysis. CMV antigen specificity of a few CMV-associated chains was confirmed in vitro. The later analysis indicated that the majority of CMV-associated TCR beta chains appeared HLA-restricted.

PCR was performed using 60 Vbeta and 13 Jbeta primers. Data came from immunoSEQ multiplex PCR; TCRdb stores just in-frame clones and leaves some out. The sample records under 85,000 clones, around 76% being singletons. V dropped 1 base and J dropped 15; count of bases not matched to a gene: 8. Germline V gene data show CDR1 as SGHTA and CDR2 as FQGNSA. The CDR3 runs to 14 residues. As concerns this clone: The target antigen is unknown.

This TCR came from a man between 18 and 29 years old in good health and CMV-seronegative. The rearrangement uses TRBV7-2 and TRBJ2-1; 11 positions match TRBD2. Specimen: PBMCs. The CDR3 DNA reads as TGTGCCAGCAGCTTAGGGAGACTAGCGGGGAGATCGTTCTTC. This gives the protein CASSLGRLAGRSFF.